A single T cell receptor (beta chain) is shown here with its context. The sample belongs to a study of CD8 T cells in Susac syndrome. RNA, at about 0.45 to 1 ug, was reverse transcribed with random hexamers. With immunoSEQ multiplex PCR, TCR beta CDR3 was amplified across 54 Vbeta and 13 Jbeta. From the immunoSEQ multiplex PCR reads, TCRdb called clonotypes with MiXCR, one entry per CDR3 protein. The profile shows some 130,000 distinct CDR3 sequences, about 90% of them singletons. With 7 bases clipped from V and 3 bases from J, the junction kept 9 bases outside the gene matches. Germline CDR1 is MNHEY and CDR2 is SVGEGT. The CDR3 loop spans 14 amino acids. Negative isolation was used for CD8+ and CD4+ T cells, and FACS enrichment was applied to TEMRA cells.

Input material: CD8+ T cells from PBMCs. This chain joins TRBV6-2 or TRBV6-3 and TRBJ2-7; 7 positions agree with TRBD2. This TCR came from a human donor with multiple sclerosis. The CDR3 sequence is CASTYRLADYEQYF. CDR3 nucleotides: TGTGCCAGCACCTACCGGCTAGCGGACTACGAGCAGTACTTC.